This T cell receptor (beta chain) was sequenced for a study of response to subunit inactivated influenza vaccine. General study findings and limits: The authors proposed limited new T cell recruitment per seasonal influenza vaccination.

TCRdb reanalysed the RT-PCR reads using MiXCR and keeps one entry per CDR3 protein. The table lists around 500,000 distinct CDR3 sequences, 9.5% to 12% of them singletons. This clonotype has more than one count but fewer than ten. No antigen is known for it. V was clipped by 4 bases and J by 4 bases, with 13 bases between them. Per the germline V gene, CDR1 is SGHVS and CDR2 is FQNEAQ. There are 15 residues in the CDR3. The chain has TRBV7-8 and TRBJ2-2; D possibly uses TRBD1 or TRBD2 (5 bases each). This TCR was recovered from a middle-aged man who received an inactivated influenza vaccine. This material consisted of PBMCs from blood, taken about 40 days after vaccination. The chain's CDR3 is CASSSGPRPTGELFF. CDR3 DNA: TGTGCCAGCAGCTCGGGACCTAGGCCCACCGGGGAGCTGTTTTTT.